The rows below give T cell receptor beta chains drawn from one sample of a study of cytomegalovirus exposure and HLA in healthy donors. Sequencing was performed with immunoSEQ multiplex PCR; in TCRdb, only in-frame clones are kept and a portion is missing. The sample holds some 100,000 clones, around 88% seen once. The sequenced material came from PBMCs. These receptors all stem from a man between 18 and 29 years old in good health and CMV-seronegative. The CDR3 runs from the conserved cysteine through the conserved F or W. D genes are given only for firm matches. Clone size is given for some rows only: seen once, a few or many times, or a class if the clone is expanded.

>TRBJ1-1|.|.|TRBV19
CASRSGVGNTEAFF
TGTGCCAGTAGGTCAGGGGTCGGAAACACTGAAGCTTTCTTT
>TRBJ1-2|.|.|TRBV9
CASSVRGWGYTF
TGTGCCAGCAGCGTTCGGGGATGGGGCTACACCTTC
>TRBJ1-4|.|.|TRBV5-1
CASSPLGQGGEKLFF
TGCGCCAGCAGCCCTCTGGGGCAAGGTGGAGAAAAACTGTTTTTT
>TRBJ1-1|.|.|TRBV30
CAWSKGDTEAFF
TGTGCCTGGAGCAAGGGGGACACTGAAGCTTTCTTT
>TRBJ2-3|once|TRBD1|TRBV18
CASSPKVGQGGTDTQYF
TGTGCCAGCTCACCGAAGGTGGGACAGGGTGGAACAGATACGCAGTATTTT
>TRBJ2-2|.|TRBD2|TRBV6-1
CASSGLAGVGELFF
TGTGCCAGCAGTGGGCTAGCGGGAGTCGGGGAGCTGTTTTTT
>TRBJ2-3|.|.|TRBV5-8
CASSLAGTADTQYF
TGTGCCAGCAGCTTGGCCGGGACTGCAGATACGCAGTATTTT
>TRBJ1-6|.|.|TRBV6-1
CASFRPAGGSPLHF
TGTGCCAGCTTTCGACCTGCCGGGGGGTCACCCCTCCACTTT
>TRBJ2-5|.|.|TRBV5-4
CASSLRREKGWETQYF
TGTGCCAGCAGCTTACGACGGGAGAAAGGTTGGGAGACCCAGTACTTC
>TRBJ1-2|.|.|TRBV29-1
CSVGVPLGAGYGYTF
TGCAGCGTTGGGGTGCCGCTTGGGGCCGGCTATGGCTACACCTTC
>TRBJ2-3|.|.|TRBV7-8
CASSLLEGGTDTQYF
TGTGCCAGCAGTCTTTTGGAGGGAGGCACAGATACGCAGTATTTT
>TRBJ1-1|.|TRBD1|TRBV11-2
CASSGRQGSNTEAFF
TGTGCCAGCAGCGGCCGACAGGGGTCGAACACTGAAGCTTTCTTT
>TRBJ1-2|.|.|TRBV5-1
CASSSTDRTNGYTF
TGCGCCAGCAGCTCTACGGACAGAACGAATGGCTACACCTTC
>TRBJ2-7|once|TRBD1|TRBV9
CASSVIEQGGEQYF
TGTGCCAGCAGCGTAATCGAACAGGGGGGCGAGCAGTACTTC
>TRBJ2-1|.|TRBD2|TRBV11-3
CASSSTSGRGNEQFF
TGTGCCAGCAGCTCTACTAGCGGGAGGGGGAATGAGCAGTTCTTC
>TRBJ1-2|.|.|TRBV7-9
CASSLAEKNYGYTF
TGTGCCAGCAGCTTAGCAGAGAAGAACTATGGCTACACCTTC
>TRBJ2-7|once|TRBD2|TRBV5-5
CASSLAGLDYEQYF
TGTGCCAGCAGCTTGGCGGGACTAGACTACGAGCAGTACTTC
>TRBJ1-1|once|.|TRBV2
CASTYGQFGGTEAFF
TGTGCCAGCACCTACGGGCAATTCGGGGGAACTGAAGCTTTCTTT
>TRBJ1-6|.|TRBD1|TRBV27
CASSFEGARNSPLHF
TGTGCCAGCAGTTTCGAGGGGGCTCGGAATTCACCCCTCCACTTT
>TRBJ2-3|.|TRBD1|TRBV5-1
CASSLGQGPSTDTQYF
TGCGCCAGCAGCTTGGGACAGGGACCTAGCACAGATACGCAGTATTTT